This is a list of T cell receptor beta chains from one sample in a study of cytomegalovirus exposure and HLA in healthy donors. Produced via immunoSEQ multiplex PCR; TCRdb's table is partial and in-frame only. Of some 150,000 clones listed, about 60% are singletons. The sequenced sample consisted of PBMCs. These receptors originate from a woman aged 55-75 years in good health and CMV-seropositive. Both conserved end residues are trimmed from each CDR3.

>TRBV27|TRBJ2-2
ASRKNWGQSNTGELF
>TRBV5-1|TRBJ2-3
ASSFGLAGGSDTQY
>TRBV18|TRBJ1-1
AVQGAYNTEAF
>TRBV15|TRBJ2-2
ATSSYGTGNTGELF
>TRBV4-1|TRBJ2-7
ASSQGWTSDDEQY
>TRBV5-4|TRBJ2-5
ASSTGVAGGEETQY
>TRBV6-5|TRBJ2-2
ASSGTLNTGELF
>TRBV2|TRBJ2-3
ASSEDRSTDTQY
>TRBV19|TRBJ2-2
ASSIRSGQGKTYTGELF
>TRBV4-2|TRBJ1-1
ASSQGPGGTNTEAF
>TRBV5-1|TRBJ1-3
ASSSGQGSGNTIY
>TRBV27|TRBJ2-6
ASSSLPGANVLT
>TRBV27|TRBJ1-1
ASSLSNRRGAMGNTEAF
>TRBV7-8|TRBJ2-7
ASSLVAGSYEQY
>TRBV4-2|TRBJ2-7
ASSQGQGSYEQY
>TRBV18|TRBJ2-6
ASSPPAGAGANVLT
>TRBV15|TRBJ2-5
ATSEDSRGRFETQY
>TRBV5-6|TRBJ1-1
ASSWTGQGTEAF
>TRBV7-9|TRBJ2-7
ASSLGEYEQY
>TRBV30|TRBJ1-2
AWSSDKFYGYT
>TRBV30|TRBJ2-5
AWSVGETQY
>TRBV23-1|TRBJ2-1
ASSHSGTGDNEQF
>TRBV2|TRBJ2-7
ASRLAGGPSYEQY
>TRBV19|TRBJ1-2
ASSPAGATYGYT
>TRBV28|TRBJ2-1
ASSSPRGRLAGVGEQF